The 27 T cell receptor beta chains given below trace back to one sample, sequenced in a study of T cell responses to AZD1222 COVID-19 vaccine. Only in-frame clones appear in the TCRdb table, and some are missing; sequencing was by immunoSEQ multiplex PCR. The data contain about 160,000 clones, around nine tenths of them singletons. The sequenced sample was peripheral blood, obtained on day 0 of AZD1222 vaccination. Every receptor here comes from an adult in good health.

This chain joins TRBV30 and TRBJ1-1, with D unclear. The germline V and J ends were trimmed by 6 bases and 5 bases, with 16 bases remaining between them. Per germline, CDR1 GTSNPN and CDR2 SVGIG (reference sequence). The CDR3 loop spans 13 amino acids. The CDR3 loop reads CACTHGPRTEAFF. The CDR3 DNA is TGTGCCTGTACCCATGGGCCGAGAACTGAAGCTTTCTTT.

The chain recombines TRBV19 with TRBJ2-3; no definite D call. The CDR3 is 14 residues long. Germline V gene sequence: CDR1 LNHDA, CDR2 SQIVND (reference sequence). Trimming removed 5 bases at V and 0 bases at J, with 9 bases between. The CDR3 sequence: CASSPLQSTDTQYF. The CDR3 region has the DNA TGTGCCAGTAGTCCCCTCCAAAGCACAGATACGCAGTATTTT.

The gene calls are TRBV6-5 and TRBJ2-2, with 13 bases matching TRBD2. Germline V gene sequence: CDR1 MNHEY, CDR2 SVGAGI. The CDR3 totals 15 residues. Trimming at V came to 6 bases and at J to 7 bases, leaving 5 bases not matched to a gene. CDR3 nucleotide sequence: TGTGCCAGCAGCTCACGGACTAGCGGGGGCGGGGAGCTGTTTTTT. Amino acid sequence: CASSSRTSGGGELFF.

The J gene is TRBJ2-1, the V gene TRBV29-1; 7 bases match TRBD1. The CDR3 length is 15 residues. Germline V gene lookup returns CDR1 SQVTM and CDR2 ANQGSEA. The trim removed 5 bases at V and 4 bases at J, leaving 11 bases unmatched. The CDR3 reads CSVPSDRVGYNEQFF. CDR3 DNA sequence: TGCAGCGTTCCTTCCGACAGGGTGGGGTACAATGAGCAGTTCTTC.

As concerns this clone: This specimen includes other DNA sequences encoding the same CDR3. The chain couples TRBV24-1 to TRBJ1-1; tentative D call: TRBD1 (5 bases). Germline loops: CDR1 KGHDR, CDR2 SFDVKD. This CDR3 comprises 13 residues. V dropped 7 bases and J dropped 5 bases, with 13 bases sitting between them. The CDR3 sequence is CATRERGGTEAFF. The CDR3 bases are TGTGCCACCAGGGAACGTGGGGGTACTGAAGCTTTCTTT.

The V and J genes are TRBV19 and TRBJ1-1; TRBD1 is a possible D gene (6 bases). V was cut by 4 bases and J by 5 bases, with 17 bases left in between. The CDR3 has 15 amino acids. Germline V gene sequence: CDR1 LNHDA, CDR2 SQIVND (reference sequence). The CDR3 bases are TGTGCCAGTAGTAACCCTACAGGGCGAGTAACTGAAGCTTTCTTT. Its protein is CASSNPTGRVTEAFF.

The gene calls are TRBV7-8 and TRBJ1-2; D might be TRBD1 (6 bases). Germline CDR1 and CDR2: SGHVS and FQNEAQ. The CDR3 loop spans 13 amino acids. V was trimmed by 10 bases and J by 3 bases, leaving 15 bases between them. CDR3 sequence (DNA): TGTGCCACCTGGCGAGGGGGGGACTATGGCTACACCTTC. This gives the protein CATWRGGDYGYTF.

V is TRBV19 and J is TRBJ1-2, with 7 bases that match TRBD1. Germline V gene data show CDR1 as LNHDA and CDR2 as SQIVND (reference sequence). J gave up 6 bases and V 6 bases, and 10 bases lay outside the gene matches. The CDR3 has 14 residues. CDR3 loop: CASRLTGRRDGYTF. The CDR3 nucleotides are TGTGCCAGTAGGCTGACAGGGAGGAGGGATGGCTACACCTTC.

The chain couples TRBV5-1 to TRBJ2-3; D not certain. Trimming cost V 2 bases and J 3 bases, with 7 bases left between them. Germline V gene sequence: CDR1 SGHRS, CDR2 YFSETQ. The CDR3 spans 13 residues. CDR3 nucleotide sequence: TGCGCCAGCAGCTTAACAGATACAGATACGCAGTATTTT. It yields the protein CASSLTDTDTQYF.

The chain links TRBV9 to TRBJ2-7; D remains unclear. V was clipped by 0 bases and J by 0 bases, with 7 bases between them. Germline V gene sequence: CDR1 SGDLS, CDR2 YYNGEE. The length of the CDR3 is 14 residues. CDR3 sequence: CASSVEASSYEQYF. Here the CDR3 DNA reads TGTGCCAGCAGCGTAGAAGCGTCCTCCTACGAGCAGTACTTC. Based on the CDR3 plus reference TRBV9 and TRBJ2-7, the full variable domain is DSGVTQTPKHLITATGQRVTLRCSPRSGDLSVYWYQQSLDQGLQFLIQYYNGEERAKGNILERFSAQQFPDLHSELNLSSLELGDSALYFCASSVEASSYEQYFGPGTRLTVT.

This chain connects TRBV28 to TRBJ1-6, with a tentative D call TRBD1 (6 bases). The CDR3 is 14 amino acids. Per the germline V gene, CDR1 is MDHEN and CDR2 is SYDVKM. The ends were cut back, 6 bases at V and 10 bases at J, with 16 bases in the middle. The CDR3 DNA is TGTGCCAGCAGAGCCCCGGGGGCTTACTCACCCCTCCACTTT. This codes for CASRAPGAYSPLHF. The full variable domain, completed using reference TRBV28 and TRBJ1-6, is DVKVTQSSRYLVKRTGEKVFLECVQDMDHENMFWYRQDPGLGLRLIYFSYDVKMKEKGDIPEGYSVSREKKERFSLILESASTNQTSMYLCASRAPGAYSPLHFGNGTRLTVT.

The chain couples TRBV9 to TRBJ2-7, with TRBD1 matching over 12 bases. The CDR3 totals 17 residues. J gave up 3 bases and V 3 bases, and 10 bases lay outside the gene matches. The germline V gene has CDR1 SGDLS and CDR2 YYNGEE. CDR3 sequence: CASSAENGTGGDYEQYF. CDR3 sequence (DNA): TGTGCCAGCAGCGCAGAGAACGGGACAGGGGGCGACTACGAGCAGTACTTC.

The genes are TRBV7-3 and TRBJ1-1, with TRBD1 as a possible D gene (6 bases). Deletions cut 3 bases from V and 1 base from J, with 9 bases between. The germline gives CDR1 SGHTA, CDR2 FQGTGA. CDR3 size: 14 residues. CDR3 sequence: CASSLEGGNTEAFF. The CDR3 DNA reads TGTGCCAGCAGCTTGGAAGGGGGGAACACTGAAGCTTTCTTT.

The chain uses TRBV25-1 and TRBJ2-1, with TRBD2 as a possible D gene (5 bases). The CDR3 contains 15 residues. Germline CDR1 MGHDK, CDR2 SYGVNS. Trimming stripped 2 bases from V and 4 bases from J, with 12 bases between. The DNA of the CDR3 is TGTGCCAGCAGTGAAAGCGGAGGACCTTACAATGAGCAGTTCTTC. This sequence encodes CASSESGGPYNEQFF.

This clone was found a few times. V and J are TRBV30 and TRBJ2-7; D possibly matches TRBD1 or TRBD2 (5 bases each). This CDR3 has 14 amino acids. The ends were cut back, 2 bases at V and 6 bases at J, with 17 bases in the middle. Germline V gives CDR1 GTSNPN, CDR2 SVGIG (reference sequence). CDR3 nucleotide sequence: TGTGCCTGGAGTACCGGGACGGCCTCTGGCGAGCAGTACTTC. Encoded protein: CAWSTGTASGEQYF.

This chain uses TRBV28 with TRBJ1-4; D may be TRBD1 (5 bases). Trimming left V 5 bases short and J 4 bases short, with 11 bases between. The germline CDR1 and CDR2 sequences are MDHEN and SYDVKM. The CDR3 runs 14 residues. CDR3 sequence (DNA): TGTGCCAGCAGTCAGACCGGGGGTAATGAAAAACTGTTTTTT. Translation gives CASSQTGGNEKLFF.

This clone was observed a few times. The chain couples TRBV5-5 to TRBJ1-6; 9 bases are a match to TRBD1. The V gene's germline CDR1 is SGHKS and CDR2 YYEKEE (reference sequence). The length of the CDR3 is 17 residues. Trimming at V came to 0 bases and at J to 6 bases, leaving 7 bases not matched to a gene. The CDR3 nucleotides are TGTGCCAGCAGCTTGGGGGTACGGACAGGGGTTAATTCACCCCTCCACTTT. Residues: CASSLGVRTGVNSPLHF.

The rearrangement joins TRBV11-2 to TRBJ2-1, with 15 positions matching TRBD2. The V and J ends lost 0 bases and 9 bases, in that order; junction bases with no gene match: 6. Looked up from germline, CDR1 is SGHAT and CDR2 is FQNNGV. This CDR3 is built from 17 residues. The CDR3 here is CASSLDPGLAGGSEQFF. For the CDR3, the DNA is TGTGCCAGCAGCTTAGATCCGGGACTAGCGGGAGGCAGTGAGCAGTTCTTC.

The chain employs TRBV25-1 and TRBJ1-1, with TRBD1 matching 7 bases. The V gene's germline CDR1 is MGHDK and CDR2 SYGVNS. V dropped 0 bases and J dropped 3; count of bases not matched to a gene: 7. This CDR3 is built from 16 residues. The DNA for the CDR3 is TGTGCCAGCAGTGAATACAAGGGGGCGAGAGACACTGAAGCTTTCTTT. Translated: CASSEYKGARDTEAFF.

V usage is TRBV6-1 and J usage is TRBJ1-3; D is unresolved. This CDR3 has 16 residues. In germline, CDR1 is MNHNS, CDR2 SASEGT. Deletions cut 4 bases from V and 5 bases from J, with 18 bases between. The CDR3 reads CASSAPGSQLRNTIYF. The CDR3 coding sequence is TGTGCCAGCAGTGCCCCGGGAAGCCAACTTAGAAACACCATATATTTT.

This clone is a singleton in its sample. CDR3 sequence reads: CASSRGGTGENWGYTF. The DNA of the CDR3 is TGCGCCAGCAGCAGGGGAGGGACAGGGGAGAACTGGGGCTACACCTTC. The V call is TRBV5-1, the J call TRBJ1-2; 10 bases line up with TRBD1. Germline V lookup: CDR1 SGHRS, CDR2 YFSETQ. CDR3 size: 16 residues. The V and J ends lost 4 bases and 8 bases, in that order; junction bases with no gene match: 14.

This chain joins TRBV6-5 and TRBJ1-2, with a tentative D call TRBD1 (5 bases). The CDR3 consists of 16 residues. Deletions cut 0 bases from V and 4 bases from J, with 15 bases between. Germline V CDR1 and CDR2: MNHEY, SVGAGI. CDR3 in amino acids: CASSYSTRDGGYGYTF. CDR3 DNA: TGTGCCAGCAGTTACTCGACCCGGGACGGCGGCTATGGCTACACCTTC.

The chain links TRBV13 to TRBJ1-5; TRBD1 matches at 8 bases. CDR3 length: 16 residues. Trimming removed 5 bases from V and 2 bases from J; junction bases left unmatched: 8. Germline V lookup: CDR1 PRHDT, CDR2 FYEKMQ (reference sequence). CDR3 region: CASSARQGRGNQPQHF. The DNA for the CDR3 is TGTGCCAGCAGCGCAAGACAGGGGAGAGGCAATCAGCCCCAGCATTTT.

This sequence joins TRBV18 and TRBJ2-3; D unclear. CDR3 length: 15 residues. CDR1 and CDR2 (germline): KGHSH, LQKENI. V lost 2 bases and J lost 1, with 10 bases in between. CDR3 in DNA: TGTGCCAGCTCACCAAGGGCCCAGGGCACAGATACGCAGTATTTT. Its protein is CASSPRAQGTDTQYF.

The rearrangement uses TRBV5-6 and TRBJ2-2; 9 bases agree with TRBD2. CDR1 and CDR2 from the germline V gene are SGHDT and YYEEEE. V lost 7 bases to trimming and J lost 6 bases; unmatched junction nucleotides: 4. The CDR3 is 13 residues long. In DNA, the CDR3 is TGTGCCAGCCTTAGCGGGAGTGCCGGGGAGCTGTTTTTT. Protein sequence: CASLSGSAGELFF.

The chain is built from TRBV19 and TRBJ1-5; weak D call: TRBD1 (5 bases). CDR3 length: 14 residues. The germline CDR1 and CDR2 sequences are LNHDA and SQIVND (reference sequence). The V end lost 2 bases, the J end lost 6 bases, and 11 bases lay between the germline ends. The CDR3 here is CASSISGLGQPQHF. The CDR3 DNA reads TGTGCCAGTAGTATATCAGGGTTGGGTCAGCCCCAGCATTTT.

The rearrangement links TRBV2 to TRBJ1-5; the D gene is possibly TRBD1 (5 bases). V shed 1 base and J shed 11 bases, with 12 bases lying between them. The CDR3 extends over 13 amino acids. CDR1 and CDR2 (germline): SNHLY, FYNNEI. The CDR3 is CASSEETGRSQHF. The CDR3 DNA reads as TGTGCCAGCAGTGAAGAAACGGGACGGTCCCAGCATTTT.